This T cell receptor (beta chain) appears in the sequencing data of a study of blood T cell repertoires in COVID-19. Whole-study context: COVID-19 samples collected from the United States, Italy and Spain covered acute and convalescent phases. T cells, B-cell-depleted T cells, or PBMCs supplied cDNA or gDNA.

Authors' methods: How many nucleated cells were present was estimated from reference gene primer amplification. Libraries were prepared by immunoSEQ multiplex PCR; TCRdb keeps only in-frame clonotypes and omits some of them. Clone size and V and J calls were adopted from that table, with D and trimming inferred from the DNA. The table lists approximately 40,000 clones, roughly 84% of them singletons. The J segment lost 3 bases and the V segment lost 1 base, leaving 8 bases of the junction unmatched. This CDR3 region has 17 residues. Looked up from germline, CDR1 is LGHNA and CDR2 is YNFKEQ. The TCR sequence derives from a human donor in a cohort sampled during active COVID-19. The sequenced sample consisted of peripheral blood. The genes are TRBV4-2 and TRBJ2-3; the match to TRBD2 covers 9 bases. The CDR3 DNA is TGTGCCAGCAGCCAAGGTTTGCGGGGGGGCCGAACAGATACGCAGTATTTT. Translation gives CASSQGLRGGRTDTQYF.